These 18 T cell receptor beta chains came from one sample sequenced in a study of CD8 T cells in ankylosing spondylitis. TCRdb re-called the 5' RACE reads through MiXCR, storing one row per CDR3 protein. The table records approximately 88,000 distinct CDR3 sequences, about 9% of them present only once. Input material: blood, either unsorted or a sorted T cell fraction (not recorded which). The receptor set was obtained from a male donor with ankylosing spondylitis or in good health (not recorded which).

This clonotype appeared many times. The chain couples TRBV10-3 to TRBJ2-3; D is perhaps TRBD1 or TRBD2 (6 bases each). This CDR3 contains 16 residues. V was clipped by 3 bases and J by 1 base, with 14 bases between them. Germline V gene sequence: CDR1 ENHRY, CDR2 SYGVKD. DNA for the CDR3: TGTGCCATCAGTGAATGGGGGGCCGGGCGCACAGATACGCAGTATTTT. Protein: CAISEWGAGRTDTQYF.

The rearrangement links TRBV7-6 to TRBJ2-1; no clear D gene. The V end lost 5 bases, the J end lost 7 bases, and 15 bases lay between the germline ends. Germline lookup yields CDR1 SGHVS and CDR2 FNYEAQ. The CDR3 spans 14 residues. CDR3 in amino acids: CASSPSIEKNEQFF. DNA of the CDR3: TGTGCCAGCAGCCCCAGTATCGAGAAAAATGAGCAGTTCTTC.

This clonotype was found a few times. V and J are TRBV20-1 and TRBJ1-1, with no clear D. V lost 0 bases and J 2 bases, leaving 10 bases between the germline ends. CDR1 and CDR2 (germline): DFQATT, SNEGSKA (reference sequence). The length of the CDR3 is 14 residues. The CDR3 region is CSAREWAENTEAFF. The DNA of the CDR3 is TGCAGTGCTAGAGAGTGGGCAGAAAACACTGAAGCTTTCTTT.

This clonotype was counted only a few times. The CDR3: CSVGANRVTNNEQFF. The CDR3 DNA sequence: TGCAGCGTTGGGGCCAACAGGGTCACCAACAATGAGCAGTTCTTC. The chain couples TRBV29-1 to TRBJ2-1; possible D gene TRBD1, 6 bases. V lost 4 bases, J lost 5 bases, and 18 bases lay in between. The CDR3 sequence is 15 residues long. The germline CDR1 and CDR2 sequences are SQVTM and ANQGSEA.

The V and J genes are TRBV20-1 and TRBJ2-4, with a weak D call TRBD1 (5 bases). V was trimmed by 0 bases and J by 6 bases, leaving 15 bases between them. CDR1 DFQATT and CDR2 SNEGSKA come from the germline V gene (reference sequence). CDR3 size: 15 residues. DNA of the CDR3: TGCAGTGCTAGAGATAATGCAGGGCTAAGAAACATTCAGTACTTC. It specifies CSARDNAGLRNIQYF.

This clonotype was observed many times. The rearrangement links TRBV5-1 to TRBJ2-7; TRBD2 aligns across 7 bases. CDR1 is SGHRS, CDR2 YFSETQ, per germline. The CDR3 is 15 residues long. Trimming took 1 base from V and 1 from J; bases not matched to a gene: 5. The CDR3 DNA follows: TGCGCCAGCAGCTTGATGAGCGGGGATTCCTACGAGCAGTACTTC. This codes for CASSLMSGDSYEQYF.

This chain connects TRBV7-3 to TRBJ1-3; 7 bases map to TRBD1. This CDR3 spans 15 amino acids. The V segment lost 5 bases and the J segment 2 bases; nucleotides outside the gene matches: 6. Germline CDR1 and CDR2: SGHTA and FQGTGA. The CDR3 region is CASSPFGTAGNTIYF. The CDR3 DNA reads TGTGCCAGCAGCCCATTCGGGACAGCTGGAAACACCATATATTTT.

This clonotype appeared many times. The CDR3 DNA follows: TGTGCCAGCACATCCCGACAGGGGGCTTACGAGCAGTACTTC. It codes for CASTSRQGAYEQYF. J is TRBJ2-7 and V is TRBV2; 10 nucleotides align to TRBD1. The CDR3 contains 14 residues. Per germline, CDR1 SNHLY and CDR2 FYNNEI. V lost 7 bases and J lost 4; bases outside the gene matches: 7.

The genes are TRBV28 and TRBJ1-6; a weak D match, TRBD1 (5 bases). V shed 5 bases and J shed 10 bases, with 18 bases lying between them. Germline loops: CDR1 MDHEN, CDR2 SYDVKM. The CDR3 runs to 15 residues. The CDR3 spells CASSPTLGGGSPLHF. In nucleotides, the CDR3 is TGTGCCAGCAGTCCGACCTTGGGGGGAGGATCACCCCTCCACTTT. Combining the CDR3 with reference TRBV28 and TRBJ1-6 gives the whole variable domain DVKVTQSSRYLVKRTGEKVFLECVQDMDHENMFWYRQDPGLGLRLIYFSYDVKMKEKGDIPEGYSVSREKKERFSLILESASTNQTSMYLCASSPTLGGGSPLHFGNGTRLTVT.

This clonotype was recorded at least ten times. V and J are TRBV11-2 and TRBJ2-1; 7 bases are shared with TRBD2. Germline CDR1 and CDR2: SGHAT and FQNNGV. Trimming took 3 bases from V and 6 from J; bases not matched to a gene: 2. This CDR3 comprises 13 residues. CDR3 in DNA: TGTGCCAGCAGCTTTACTAGCGTCAATGAGCAGTTCTTC. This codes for CASSFTSVNEQFF.

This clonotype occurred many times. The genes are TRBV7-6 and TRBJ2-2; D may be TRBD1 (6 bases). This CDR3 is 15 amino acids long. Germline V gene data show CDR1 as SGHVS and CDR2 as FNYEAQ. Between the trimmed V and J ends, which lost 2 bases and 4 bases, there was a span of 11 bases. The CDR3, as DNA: TGTGCCAGCAGCTTATCCGGGACAAGCACCGGGGAGCTGTTTTTT. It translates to CASSLSGTSTGELFF.

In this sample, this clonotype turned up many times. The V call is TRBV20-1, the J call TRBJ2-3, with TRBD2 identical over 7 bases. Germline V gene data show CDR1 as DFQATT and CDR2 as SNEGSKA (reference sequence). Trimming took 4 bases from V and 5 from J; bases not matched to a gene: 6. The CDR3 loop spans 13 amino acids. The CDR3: CSANREGRDTQYF. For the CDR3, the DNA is TGCAGTGCTAATAGGGAGGGCAGAGATACGCAGTATTTT.

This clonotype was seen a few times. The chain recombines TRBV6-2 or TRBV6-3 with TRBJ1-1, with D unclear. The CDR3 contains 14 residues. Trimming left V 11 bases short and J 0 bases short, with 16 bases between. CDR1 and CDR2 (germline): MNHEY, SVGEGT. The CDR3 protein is CASTRGPMNTEAFF. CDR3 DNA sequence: TGTGCCTCCACTCGAGGTCCCATGAACACTGAAGCTTTCTTT.

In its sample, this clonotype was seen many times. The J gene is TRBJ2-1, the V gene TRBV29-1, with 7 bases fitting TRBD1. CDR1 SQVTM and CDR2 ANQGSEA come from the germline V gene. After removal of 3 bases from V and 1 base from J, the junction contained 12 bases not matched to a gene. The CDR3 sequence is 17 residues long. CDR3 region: CSVEAHYRGLSYNEQFF. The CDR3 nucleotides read TGCAGCGTTGAGGCCCACTACAGGGGTCTGTCCTACAATGAGCAGTTCTTC.

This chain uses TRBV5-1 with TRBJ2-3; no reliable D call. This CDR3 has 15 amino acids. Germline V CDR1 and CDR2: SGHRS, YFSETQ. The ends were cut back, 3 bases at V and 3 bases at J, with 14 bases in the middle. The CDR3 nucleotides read TGCGCCAGCAGCTCCCAGGTCGGATCAACAGATACGCAGTATTTT. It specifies CASSSQVGSTDTQYF.

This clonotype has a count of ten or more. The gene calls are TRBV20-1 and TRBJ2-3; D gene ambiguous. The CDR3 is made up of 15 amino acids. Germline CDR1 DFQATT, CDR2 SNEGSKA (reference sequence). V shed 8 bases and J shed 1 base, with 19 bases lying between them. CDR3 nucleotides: TGCAGTACCCAAAACGTTCGCGAACGCACAGATACGCAGTATTTT. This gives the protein CSTQNVRERTDTQYF.

The CDR3 sequence is CCARALTRRGPGTEAFF. CDR3 nucleotide sequence: TGCTGCGCTAGAGCTTTAACTCGCAGGGGGCCTGGCACTGAAGCTTTCTTT. This sequence joins TRBV20-1 and TRBJ1-1, with 8 bases fitting TRBD1. The CDR3 contains 17 residues. The germline gives CDR1 DFQATT, CDR2 SNEGSKA (reference sequence).

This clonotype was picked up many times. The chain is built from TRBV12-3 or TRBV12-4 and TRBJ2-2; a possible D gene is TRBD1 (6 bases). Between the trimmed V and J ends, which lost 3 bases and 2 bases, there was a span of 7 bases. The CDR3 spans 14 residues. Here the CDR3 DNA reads TGTGCCAGCAGTTTTGGGACAAACACCGGGGAGCTGTTTTTT. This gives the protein CASSFGTNTGELFF.